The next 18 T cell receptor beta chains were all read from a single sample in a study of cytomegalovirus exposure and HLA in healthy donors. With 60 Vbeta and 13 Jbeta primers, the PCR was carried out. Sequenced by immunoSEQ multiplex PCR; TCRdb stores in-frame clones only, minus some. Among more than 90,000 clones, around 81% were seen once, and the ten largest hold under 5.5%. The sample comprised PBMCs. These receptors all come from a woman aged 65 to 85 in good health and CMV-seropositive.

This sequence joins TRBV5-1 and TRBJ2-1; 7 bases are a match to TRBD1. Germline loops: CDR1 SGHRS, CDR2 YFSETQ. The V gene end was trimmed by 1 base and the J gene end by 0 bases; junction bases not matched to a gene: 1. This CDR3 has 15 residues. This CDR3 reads CASSLSGGSYNEQFF. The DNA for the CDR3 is TGCGCCAGCAGCTTGTCAGGGGGCTCCTACAATGAGCAGTTCTTC.

CDR3 in amino acids: CASSSTGEKGNQPQHF. The DNA for the CDR3 is TGTGCCAGCAGCTCAACAGGGGAGAAGGGCAATCAGCCCCAGCATTTT. V usage is TRBV5-4 and J usage is TRBJ1-5; 7 positions match TRBD1. Germline V gene lookup returns CDR1 SGHNT and CDR2 YYREEE (reference sequence). Losses at the gene ends were 3 bases for V and 2 bases for J; bases not matched to a gene: 8. This CDR3 has 16 amino acids.

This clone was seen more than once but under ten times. In DNA, the CDR3 is TGTGCCAGCAGCGTAACTAGGGGACTCCAAGGCAATGAGCAGTTCTTC. Translated, it gives CASSVTRGLQGNEQFF. This chain links TRBV7-2 with TRBJ2-1; possible D gene TRBD2, 6 bases. The CDR3 loop spans 16 amino acids. The V and J ends lost 5 bases and 6 bases respectively, with 20 bases between them. Germline loops: CDR1 SGHTA, CDR2 FQGNSA.

The CDR3 sequence is CASSVAGTSADTQYF. Written as DNA, the CDR3 is TGTGCCAGCAGCGTAGCTGGGACTAGCGCAGATACGCAGTATTTT. This chain links TRBV9 with TRBJ2-3; 10 bases align to TRBD2. CDR1 is SGDLS and CDR2 is YYNGEE in the germline V gene. The CDR3 runs to 15 residues. Trimming removed 0 bases from V and 4 bases from J; junction bases left unmatched: 2.

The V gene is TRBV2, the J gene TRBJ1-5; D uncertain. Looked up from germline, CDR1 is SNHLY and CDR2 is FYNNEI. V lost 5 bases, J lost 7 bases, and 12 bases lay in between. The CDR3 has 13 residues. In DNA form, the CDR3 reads TGTGCCAGCAGTCCTGAGGCCGGACAGCCCCAGCATTTT. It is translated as CASSPEAGQPQHF.

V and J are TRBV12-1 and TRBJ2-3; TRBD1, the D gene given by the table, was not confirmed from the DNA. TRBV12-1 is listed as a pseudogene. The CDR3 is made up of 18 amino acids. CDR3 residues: CASSFRPGSQGVLNTQYF. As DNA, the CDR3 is TGTGCCAGCAGCTTCCGGCCGGGGTCACAGGGAGTCCTGAATACGCAGTATTTT.

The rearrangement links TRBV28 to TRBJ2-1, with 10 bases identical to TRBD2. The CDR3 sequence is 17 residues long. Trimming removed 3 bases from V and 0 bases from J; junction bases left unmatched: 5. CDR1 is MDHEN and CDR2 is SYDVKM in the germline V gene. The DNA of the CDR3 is TGTGCCAGCAGTTTGGGGGGACTAGCGAACTCCTACAATGAGCAGTTCTTC. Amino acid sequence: CASSLGGLANSYNEQFF.

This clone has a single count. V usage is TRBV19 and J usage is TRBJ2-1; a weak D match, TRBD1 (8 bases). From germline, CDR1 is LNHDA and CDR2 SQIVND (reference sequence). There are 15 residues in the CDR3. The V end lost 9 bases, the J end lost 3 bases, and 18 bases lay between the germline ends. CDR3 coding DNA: TGTGCCAGCAGGGGGCCCAGCGGGATCTACAATGAGCAGTTCTTC. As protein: CASRGPSGIYNEQFF.

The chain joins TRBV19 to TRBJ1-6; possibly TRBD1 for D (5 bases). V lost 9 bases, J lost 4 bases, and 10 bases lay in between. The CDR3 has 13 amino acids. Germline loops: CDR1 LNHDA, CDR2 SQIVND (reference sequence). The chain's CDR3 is CASRPGYNSPLHF. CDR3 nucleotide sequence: TGTGCCAGCCGGCCAGGGTATAATTCACCCCTCCACTTT.

CDR3 in DNA: TGTGCCAGCAGCTCCAACTCGGACAGGGGGCGAGGTCAGCCCCAGCATTTT. Protein: CASSSNSDRGRGQPQHF. The rearrangement uses TRBV7-8 and TRBJ1-5; 11 nucleotides align to TRBD1. The CDR3 is made up of 17 amino acids. The germline CDR1 and CDR2 sequences are SGHVS and FQNEAQ. The V segment lost 4 bases and the J segment 6 bases; nucleotides outside the gene matches: 11.

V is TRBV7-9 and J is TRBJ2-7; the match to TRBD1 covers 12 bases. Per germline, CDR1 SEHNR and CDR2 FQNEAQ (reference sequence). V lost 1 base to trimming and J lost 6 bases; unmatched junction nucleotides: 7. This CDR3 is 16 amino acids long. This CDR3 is CASSLERGTGGAEQYF. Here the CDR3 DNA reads TGTGCCAGCAGCTTAGAAAGAGGGACAGGGGGCGCCGAGCAGTACTTC.

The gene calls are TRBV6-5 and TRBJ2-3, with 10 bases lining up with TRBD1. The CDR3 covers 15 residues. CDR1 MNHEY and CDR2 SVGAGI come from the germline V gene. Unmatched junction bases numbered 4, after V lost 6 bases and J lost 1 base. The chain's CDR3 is CASSRQGAGTDTQYF. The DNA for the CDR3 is TGTGCCAGCAGCCGACAGGGGGCCGGCACAGATACGCAGTATTTT.

In nucleotides, the CDR3 is TGTGCCAGCAGTTTGTGGCCAGGGGACGAGCAGTACTTC. This codes for CASSLWPGDEQYF. The chain carries TRBV28 and TRBJ2-7; D perhaps matches TRBD1 (6 bases). Germline loops: CDR1 MDHEN, CDR2 SYDVKM. The CDR3 covers 13 residues. The ends were cut back, 3 bases at V and 5 bases at J, with 11 bases in the middle. Looking up the rest from reference TRBV28 and TRBJ2-7 gives the full variable domain: DVKVTQSSRYLVKRTGEKVFLECVQDMDHENMFWYRQDPGLGLRLIYFSYDVKMKEKGDIPEGYSVSREKKERFSLILESASTNQTSMYLCASSLWPGDEQYFGPGTRLTVT.

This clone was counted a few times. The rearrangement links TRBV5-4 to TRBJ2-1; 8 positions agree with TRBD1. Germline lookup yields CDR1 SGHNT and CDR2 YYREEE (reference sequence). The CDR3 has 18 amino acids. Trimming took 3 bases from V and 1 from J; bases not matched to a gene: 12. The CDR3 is CASSSDSPGGFSYNEQFF. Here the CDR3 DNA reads TGTGCCAGCAGCTCGGACTCTCCAGGGGGCTTTTCCTACAATGAGCAGTTCTTC.

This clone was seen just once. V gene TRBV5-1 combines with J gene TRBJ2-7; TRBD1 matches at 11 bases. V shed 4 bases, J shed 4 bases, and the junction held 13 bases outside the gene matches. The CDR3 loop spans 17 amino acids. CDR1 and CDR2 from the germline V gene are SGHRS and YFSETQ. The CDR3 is CASSRGARTGGSYEQYF. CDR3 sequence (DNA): TGCGCCAGCAGCCGCGGCGCCCGGACAGGGGGCTCTTACGAGCAGTACTTC.

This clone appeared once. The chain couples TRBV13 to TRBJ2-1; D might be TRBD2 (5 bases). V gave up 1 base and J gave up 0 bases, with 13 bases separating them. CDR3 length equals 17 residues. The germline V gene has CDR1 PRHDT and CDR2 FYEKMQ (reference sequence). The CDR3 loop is CASSLDRGESSYNEQFF. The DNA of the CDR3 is TGTGCCAGCAGCTTAGATCGGGGAGAGAGCTCCTACAATGAGCAGTTCTTC.

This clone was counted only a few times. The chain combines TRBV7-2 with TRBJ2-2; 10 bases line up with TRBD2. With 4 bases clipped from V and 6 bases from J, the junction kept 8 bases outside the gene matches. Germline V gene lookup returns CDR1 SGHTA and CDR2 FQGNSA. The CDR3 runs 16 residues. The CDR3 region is CASSYRLAGVSGELFF. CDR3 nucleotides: TGTGCCAGCAGCTACCGCCTAGCGGGAGTATCCGGGGAGCTGTTTTTT.

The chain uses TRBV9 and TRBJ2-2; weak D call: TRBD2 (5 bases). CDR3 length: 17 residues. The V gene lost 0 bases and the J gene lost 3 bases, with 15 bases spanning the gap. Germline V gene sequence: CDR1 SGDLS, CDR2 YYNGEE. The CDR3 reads CASSVGSGRVDTGELFF. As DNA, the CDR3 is TGTGCCAGCAGCGTAGGTTCGGGAAGAGTTGACACCGGGGAGCTGTTTTTT. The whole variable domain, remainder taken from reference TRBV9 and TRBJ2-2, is DSGVTQTPKHLITATGQRVTLRCSPRSGDLSVYWYQQSLDQGLQFLIQYYNGEERAKGNILERFSAQQFPDLHSELNLSSLELGDSALYFCASSVGSGRVDTGELFFGEGSRLTVL.